This T cell receptor beta chain derives from a study of CD8+ T cells in alopecia areata. Whole-study results and caveats: TCR sharing was clearer in mice than between patients, perhaps partly owing to patient HLA diversity. Among the cells sequenced in scalp samples are also the resident alphabeta T cells of normal skin.

Worth noting for this clone: The antigen remains unidentified.

Roughly five patients' CD4+ populations were sorted into CD25+CD127- cells. Alopecia areata patients provided lesional scalp punch biopsies and peripheral blood, both collected for the study. The sorting of PBMCs gave CD4+ and CD8+ T cells. The authors extracted RNA and reverse transcribed it into cDNA as the sequencing template. TCRdb's copy holds only in-frame clones and misses some; the assay was immunoSEQ multiplex PCR. The sample has under 40,000 clones, around 50% seen once. V lost 2 bases and J 5 bases, leaving 4 bases between the germline ends. CDR1 and CDR2 (germline): MNHNY, SVGAGI (reference sequence). The CDR3 length is 11 residues.

What was sequenced was CD4+ Tregs sorted from blood. The chain links TRBV6-6 to TRBJ2-7, with D uncertain. This TCR came from a human donor with alopecia areata. The chain's CDR3 is CASSYRDEQYF. The CDR3, as DNA: TGTGCCAGCAGTTACAGGGACGAGCAGTACTTC.